The 3 T cell receptor beta chains listed next were all sequenced from one sample in a study of blood T cells in healthy people across ages. Next came a second PCR, run for 7 to 11 cycles, which used a sample-barcoded 5' primer along with a J-beta primer mix. In TCRdb, the 5' RACE reads were re-called with MiXCR into one record per CDR3 protein. Found here are hundreds of thousands of distinct CDR3 sequences, roughly 64% of them singletons; the top ten hold 22%. The sample comprised blood. The origin of the receptors is a man aged 25-40 years in good health.

The chain employs TRBV29-1 and TRBJ2-5; weak D call: TRBD1 (5 bases). The CDR3 totals 13 residues. The ends were cut back, 4 bases at V and 5 bases at J, with 14 bases in the middle. CDR1 is SQVTM, CDR2 ANQGSEA, per germline. CDR3 nucleotide sequence: TGCAGCGTTGTTGGGGTATACAGGGAGACCCAGTACTTC. It yields the protein CSVVGVYRETQYF.

The rearrangement uses TRBV9 and TRBJ1-2; D perhaps matches TRBD1 (6 bases). CDR3 size: 11 residues. The germline gives CDR1 SGDLS, CDR2 YYNGEE. Between the trimmed V and J ends, which lost 4 bases and 10 bases, there was a span of 11 bases. The CDR3: CASSKQGDYTF. In DNA, the CDR3 is TGTGCCAGCAGCAAACAGGGCGACTACACCTTC.

The chain employs TRBV7-2 and TRBJ1-2; D is possibly TRBD1 (6 bases). CDR1 and CDR2 from the germline V gene are SGHTA and FQGNSA. The length of the CDR3 is 14 residues. V gave up 1 base and J gave up 3 bases, with 9 bases separating them. The CDR3 DNA reads as TGTGCCAGCAGCTTAGTAGGGGGTGACTATGGCTACACCTTC. Translated: CASSLVGGDYGYTF.